Sequencing of this TCR beta chain was carried out in a study of T cell responses to AZD1222 COVID-19 vaccine. Study conclusions and caveats: There were repertoire samples only from the period after the peak T cell response. Unmutated variant regions reportedly attract nearly half of all spike-specific TCRs. Regions 160-218 and 743-854 held dominance among vaccine-associated CD4 TCRs, which spanned spike.

Here immunoSEQ multiplex PCR was the method, and the copy in TCRdb shows in-frame clones only, minus some. The repertoire holds under 170,000 clones, with around 90% as singletons. V lost 4 bases to trimming and J lost 0 bases, with 13 bases between them. Germline V gene lookup returns CDR1 KGHSH and CDR2 LQKENI. The CDR3 is 16 amino acids. As for this clone: Antigen: not known.

The genes are TRBV18 and TRBJ1-5; weak D call: TRBD1 (5 bases). Specimen: peripheral blood, collected 28 days after the second AZD1222 dose. This receptor was obtained from an adult who received the AZD1222 COVID-19 vaccine. This CDR3 reads CASSQNRQFSNQPQHF. Written as DNA, the CDR3 is TGTGCCAGCTCACAGAACCGACAGTTTAGCAATCAGCCCCAGCATTTT.